These T cell receptor beta chains were read from a single sample in a study of identifying expanded T cells in peripheral blood. The protocol was immunoSEQ multiplex PCR, while the TCRdb copy is restricted to in-frame clones and leaves out a portion. The table has some 78,000 clones, roughly 89% seen once. The sequenced material came from blood. Source of these receptors: a person aged 18 to 75 in good health. Both conserved end residues are part of each CDR3. D genes are given only for firm matches. Rows may omit the clone size; those that give it use once, few, many or a size class.

TRBV13,TRBJ1-2,NA,NA,CASSLGRARAYGYTF,TGTGCCAGCAGCTTAGGGCGGGCCAGGGCCTATGGCTACACCTTC
TRBV4-2,TRBJ2-7,TRBD2,NA,CASSQEAGAFEQYF,TGTGCCAGCAGCCAAGAGGCGGGAGCGTTCGAGCAGTACTTC
TRBV2,TRBJ2-3,NA,NA,CASNGVSDTQYF,TGTGCCAGCAACGGGGTTTCAGATACGCAGTATTTT
TRBV10-2,TRBJ2-5,NA,NA,CASSEGVQETQYF,TGCGCCAGCAGTGAGGGGGTTCAAGAGACCCAGTACTTC
TRBV6-1,TRBJ2-2,TRBD1,NA,CASSVGTGDTGELFF,TGTGCCAGCAGTGTCGGGACAGGGGACACCGGGGAGCTGTTTTTT
TRBV10-3,TRBJ1-1,NA,NA,CAIRGLEAGKAFF,TGTGCCATCAGAGGGCTGGAGGCTGGGAAAGCTTTCTTT
TRBV23-1,TRBJ2-7,NA,NA,CASSPRLSYEQYF,TGCGCCAGCAGTCCCCGACTGTCCTACGAGCAGTACTTC
TRBV20-1,TRBJ2-7,TRBD1,NA,CSPGQGYEQYF,TGCAGCCCGGGACAGGGCTACGAGCAGTACTTC
TRBV27,TRBJ1-3,NA,NA,CASSLSARAASGNTIYF,TGTGCCAGCAGTTTATCAGCCAGGGCGGCATCTGGAAACACCATATATTTT
TRBV12-5,TRBJ1-1,NA,NA,CASGFTVNTEAFF,TGTGCTAGTGGTTTTACAGTGAACACTGAAGCTTTCTTT
TRBV5-6,TRBJ2-2,NA,NA,CASSPGATGELFF,TGTGCCAGCAGCCCAGGGGCCACCGGGGAGCTGTTTTTT
TRBV11-2,TRBJ1-2,NA,NA,CASSLAGSSLDGYTF,TGTGCCAGCAGCTTAGCAGGCAGCTCCCTGGATGGCTACACCTTC
TRBV7-2,TRBJ2-7,TRBD2,NA,CASSLLAGLSSYEQYF,TGTGCCAGCAGCCTTTTAGCGGGCTTGAGCTCCTACGAGCAGTACTTC
TRBV5-1,TRBJ1-5,TRBD1,NA,CASSLGLTGDGSNQPQHF,TGCGCCAGCAGCTTGGGTCTTACAGGGGATGGTAGCAATCAGCCCCAGCATTTT
TRBV19,TRBJ2-7,TRBD2,NA,CASSRPGASGTYEQYF,TGTGCCAGTAGTAGGCCCGGGGCTAGCGGGACCTACGAGCAGTACTTC
TRBV4-3,TRBJ2-1,NA,NA,CASSQDPGSYNEQFF,TGCGCCAGCAGCCAAGATCCAGGTTCGTACAATGAGCAGTTCTTC
TRBV27,TRBJ1-5,NA,NA,CASSLLYQDQPQHF,TGTGCCAGCAGTTTATTATATCAAGATCAGCCCCAGCATTTT
TRBV18,TRBJ1-2,NA,few,CASSRDGANYGYTF,TGTGCCAGCTCACGGGACGGAGCTAACTATGGCTACACCTTC
TRBV11-3,TRBJ2-5,NA,NA,CASSLDGETQYF,TGTGCCAGCAGCTTAGATGGGGAGACCCAGTACTTC
TRBV27,TRBJ1-1,NA,NA,CASSLGGRTEAFF,TGTGCCAGCAGTTTGGGGGGGAGGACTGAAGCTTTCTTT
TRBV14,TRBJ2-5,NA,NA,CASSHPAGRQETQYF,TGTGCCAGCAGCCACCCGGCAGGGAGGCAAGAGACCCAGTACTTC
TRBV6-5,TRBJ2-5,NA,NA,CASSYSGWAETQYF,TGTGCCAGCAGTTACTCAGGGTGGGCGGAGACCCAGTACTTC
TRBV7-5,TRBJ2-7,NA,once,CARSLAPKGTYEQYF,TGTGCCAGAAGCTTAGCGCCGAAGGGAACCTACGAGCAGTACTTC
TRBV7-2,TRBJ1-2,TRBD1,NA,CASSLPDRANYGYTF,TGTGCCAGCAGCTTACCGGACAGGGCTAACTATGGCTACACCTTC
TRBV11-2,TRBJ1-3,TRBD1,NA,CASNQQGTGNTIYF,TGTGCCAGCAACCAACAGGGGACTGGAAACACCATATATTTT
TRBV11-2,TRBJ2-3,TRBD2,NA,CASSVSGVGGDTQYF,TGTGCCAGCAGCGTTAGCGGGGTCGGGGGAGATACGCAGTATTTT
TRBV7-9,TRBJ2-7,TRBD2,few,CASSLGRGGYEQYF,TGTGCCAGCAGCTTAGGGCGGGGAGGGTACGAGCAGTACTTC
TRBV7-2,TRBJ2-3,NA,NA,CASAWDRGTDTQYF,TGTGCCAGCGCATGGGATCGGGGCACAGATACGCAGTATTTT
TRBV28,TRBJ2-5,NA,NA,CASSITPRGTEETQYF,TGTGCCAGCAGCATCACTCCGCGGGGGACAGAAGAGACCCAGTACTTC
TRBV11-2,TRBJ2-3,NA,NA,CASRGTGPSTDTQYF,TGTGCCAGCCGAGGCACGGGTCCTAGCACAGATACGCAGTATTTT
TRBV19,TRBJ1-5,NA,NA,CASSMVGVSFSQHF,TGTGCCAGTAGTATGGTTGGGGTCTCGTTTTCCCAGCATTTT
TRBV29-1,TRBJ2-7,NA,NA,CSVEEVYEQYF,TGCAGCGTTGAAGAAGTCTACGAGCAGTACTTC
TRBV27,TRBJ2-7,TRBD1,NA,CASSPPRGQGNEQYF,TGTGCCAGCAGTCCCCCGAGGGGACAGGGGAACGAGCAGTACTTC
TRBV9,TRBJ2-5,NA,NA,CASSATGEQETQYF,TGTGCCAGCAGCGCCACCGGAGAACAAGAGACCCAGTACTTC
TRBV6-5,TRBJ2-7,NA,NA,CASRVDRSYEQYF,TGTGCCAGCAGGGTCGACAGGTCTTACGAGCAGTACTTC
TRBV27,TRBJ2-3,NA,NA,CASSSRDTPRVAADTQYF,TGTGCCAGCAGTTCCCGGGACACTCCACGGGTAGCCGCGGATACGCAGTATTTT
TRBV18,TRBJ1-5,TRBD1,once,CASSPSGGESNQPQHF,TGTGCCAGCTCACCATCAGGGGGGGAAAGCAATCAGCCCCAGCATTTT
TRBV7-2,TRBJ2-2,NA,NA,CASSSYGSTGELFF,TGTGCCAGCAGCTCCTACGGTAGCACCGGGGAGCTGTTTTTT
TRBV7-2,TRBJ2-5,NA,NA,CASSLGQGQQETQYF,TGTGCCAGCAGCTTAGGGCAGGGGCAGCAAGAGACCCAGTACTTC
TRBV28,TRBJ2-3,NA,NA,CASSLPRGTKEYF,TGTGCCAGCAGTTTGCCCCGAGGGACAAAAGAATATTTT
TRBV4-3,TRBJ2-1,TRBD2,NA,CASSQRLGWQTSGRRNEQFF,TGCGCCAGCAGCCAACGCCTCGGCTGGCAGACTAGCGGGAGGAGAAATGAGCAGTTCTTC
TRBV4-2,TRBJ2-2,NA,NA,CASSQDLRGVPGELFF,TGTGCCAGCAGCCAAGATCTTAGAGGGGTCCCCGGGGAGCTGTTTTTT
TRBV18,TRBJ2-7,NA,NA,CASSPSAGNEQYF,TGTGCCAGCTCACCCAGCGCAGGGAACGAGCAGTACTTC
TRBV7-9,TRBJ2-7,NA,NA,CASSTDYEQYF,TGTGCCAGCAGCACTGATTACGAGCAGTACTTC
TRBV28,TRBJ2-2,NA,NA,CASSALGGTPNTGELFF,TGTGCCAGCAGTGCCCTCGGGGGCACTCCGAACACCGGGGAGCTGTTTTTT
TRBV29-1,TRBJ2-3,TRBD1,NA,CSVEEPGQGRDTQYF,TGCAGCGTTGAAGAGCCGGGACAGGGCAGGGATACGCAGTATTTT
TRBV7-2,TRBJ2-4,NA,once,CASSLARKDF,TGTGCCAGCAGCTTAGCGCGGAAAGACTTC
TRBV11-2,TRBJ2-7,NA,NA,CASSIGQLRYEQYF,TGTGCCAGCAGCATCGGACAATTGCGCTACGAGCAGTACTTC
TRBV29-1,TRBJ2-7,TRBD2,few,CSVPGTSGIEQYF,TGCAGCGTCCCCGGGACTAGCGGGATCGAGCAGTACTTC
TRBV7-2,TRBJ1-5,NA,NA,CASSLGAGDQPQHF,TGTGCCAGCAGCTTAGGGGCGGGGGATCAGCCCCAGCATTTT
TRBV28,TRBJ2-7,NA,few,CASSLWSSLYEQYF,TGTGCCAGCAGTTTATGGTCCAGCCTCTACGAGCAGTACTTC
TRBV19,TRBJ2-1,TRBD2,NA,CASRGTSGYNEQFF,TGTGCCAGTAGGGGGACTAGCGGATACAATGAGCAGTTCTTC
TRBV5-1,TRBJ2-5,TRBD2,few,CASSLASAGGRETQYF,TGCGCCAGCAGCTTGGCCTCGGCGGGAGGGAGAGAGACCCAGTACTTC
TRBV6-6,TRBJ2-7,NA,once,CASSYSSARDEQYF,TGTGCCAGCAGTTACTCGAGCGCCAGGGACGAGCAGTACTTC
TRBV5-1,TRBJ2-7,NA,NA,CASSFKIPSGHSYEQYF,TGCGCCAGCAGCTTTAAAATCCCCAGCGGTCACTCCTACGAGCAGTACTTC